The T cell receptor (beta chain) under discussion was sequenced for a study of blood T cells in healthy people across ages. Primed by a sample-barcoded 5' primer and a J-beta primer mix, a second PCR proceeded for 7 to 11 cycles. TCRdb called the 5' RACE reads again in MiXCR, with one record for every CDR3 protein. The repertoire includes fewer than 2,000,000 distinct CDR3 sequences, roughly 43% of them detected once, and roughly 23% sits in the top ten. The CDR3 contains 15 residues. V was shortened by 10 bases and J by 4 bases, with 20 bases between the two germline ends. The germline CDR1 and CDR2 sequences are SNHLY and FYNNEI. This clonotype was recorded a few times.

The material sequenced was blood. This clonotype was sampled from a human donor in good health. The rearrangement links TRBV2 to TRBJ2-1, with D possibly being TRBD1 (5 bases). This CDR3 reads CAIPRSGHRYNEQFF. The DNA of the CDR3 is TGTGCCATCCCCCGAAGTGGACATCGGTACAATGAGCAGTTCTTC.